This T cell receptor beta chain was sequenced for a study of T cell responses to AZD1222 COVID-19 vaccine. Germline values: CDR1 KGHSH, CDR2 LQKENI. The CDR3 is made up of 19 amino acids. V lost 5 bases and J lost 7; bases outside the gene matches: 19. TCRdb's copy holds only in-frame clones and misses some; the assay was immunoSEQ multiplex PCR. This sample carries roughly 150,000 clones, 80% to 95% of them seen once, and the ten largest clones take about 2.5%. The sequencing here drew on peripheral blood, taken on day 0 of AZD1222 vaccination. The gene calls are TRBV18 and TRBJ2-7, with 14 bases fitting TRBD2. This receptor was obtained from an adult in good health. The CDR3 DNA is TGTGCCAGCTCAACGACTGGACTAGCGGGAGGCCGAGTGGGGAGAGAGCAGTACTTC. Its protein is CASSTTGLAGGRVGREQYF.